The entry that follows covers one T cell receptor beta chain sequence. The sample belongs to a study of T-cell memory formation after mild COVID-19. Sample barcodes and UMIs were carried by the TCR alpha and TCR beta cDNA libraries that 5'RACE generated with constant-segment primers. TCRdb reprocessed the 5' RACE reads with MiXCR, giving one entry per CDR3 protein. The sample consists of hundreds of thousands of distinct CDR3 sequences, about a sixth of them appearing once. The sequenced sample consisted of PBMCs or a T cell subset sorted from them (not recorded which). This clonotype originated in an adult woman who had mild COVID-19 (a few samples of this study predate the infection). Cell type and time point are not known.

CDR3 DNA sequence: TGTGCCAGCAGCGTGCGACTAGCGGGGGGCCGTATGGAGCAGTTCTTC. Translating gives CASSVRLAGGRMEQFF. The chain links TRBV9 to TRBJ2-1, with 13 positions matching TRBD2. Germline values: CDR1 SGDLS, CDR2 YYNGEE. V was pared by 2 bases and J by 10 bases, with 9 bases of the junction left unmatched. CDR3 size: 16 residues.